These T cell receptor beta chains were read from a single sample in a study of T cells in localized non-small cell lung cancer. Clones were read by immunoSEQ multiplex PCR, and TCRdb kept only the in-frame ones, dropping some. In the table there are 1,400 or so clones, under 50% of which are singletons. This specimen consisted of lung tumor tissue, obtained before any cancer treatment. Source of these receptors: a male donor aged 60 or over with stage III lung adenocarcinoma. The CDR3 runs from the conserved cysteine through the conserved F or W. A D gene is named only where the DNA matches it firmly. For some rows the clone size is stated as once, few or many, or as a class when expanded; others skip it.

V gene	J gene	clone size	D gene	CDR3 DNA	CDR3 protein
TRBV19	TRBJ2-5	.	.	TGTGCCAGTAGTATGGTGACAAAAGAGACCCAGTACTTC	CASSMVTKETQYF
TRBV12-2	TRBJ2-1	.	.	TGTGCAAGTCGCTTAGTCCGGGGGAGAGGGGACAATGAGCAGTTCTTC	CASRLVRGRGDNEQFF
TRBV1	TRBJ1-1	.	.	TGCGCCAGCAGCCAAGCCCCACAGGGGGCTATTCAAGCTTTCTTT	CASSQAPQGAIQAFF
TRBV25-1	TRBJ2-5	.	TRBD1	TGTGCCACCTCGGGACAGGGTAAAGAGACCCAGTACTTC	CATSGQGKETQYF
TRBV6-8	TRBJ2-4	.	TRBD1	TGTGCCAGCAGTCCACTATCGACAGGGGTTGCCAAAAACATTCAGTACTTC	CASSPLSTGVAKNIQYF
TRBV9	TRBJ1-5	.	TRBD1	TGTGCCAGCAGTGGACAGGGGTGGGATCAGCCCCAGCATTTT	CASSGQGWDQPQHF
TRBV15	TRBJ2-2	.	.	TGTGCCACCAGCAGAGAATCGGGGCACCGGGAGCTGTTTTTT	CATSRESGHRELFF
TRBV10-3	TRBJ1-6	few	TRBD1	TGTGCCATCAGTGAGTCGCAGGGGGCGAAGAATTCACCCCTCCACTTT	CAISESQGAKNSPLHF
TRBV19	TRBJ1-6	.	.	TGTGCCAGTAGGGAACAGGGAGGGCTTAATTCACCCCTCCACTTT	CASREQGGLNSPLHF
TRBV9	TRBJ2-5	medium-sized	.	TGTGCCAGCAGCGTAGGGGCAGGGCAAGAGACCCAGTACTTC	CASSVGAGQETQYF
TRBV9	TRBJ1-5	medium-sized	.	TGTGCCAGCAGCGTAGACCAGGGAGAACAGCCCCAGCATTTT	CASSVDQGEQPQHF
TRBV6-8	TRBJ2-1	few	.	TGTGCCAGCAGTTACCTCCAAGCGATGAGGGCCTACAATGAGCAGTTCTTC	CASSYLQAMRAYNEQFF
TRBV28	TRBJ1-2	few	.	TGTGCCAGCAGTTTACAGGGGTATGGCTACACCTTC	CASSLQGYGYTF
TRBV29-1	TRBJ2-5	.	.	TGCAGCGCCACGACCAGGGGAAAAGAGACCCAGTACTTC	CSATTRGKETQYF
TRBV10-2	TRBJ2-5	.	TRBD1	TGCGCCAGCAAGGACCTGCCGGGACAGGCAGAGACCCAGTACTTC	CASKDLPGQAETQYF
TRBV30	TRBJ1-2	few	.	TGTGCCTGGAGTGTACTGGGGGATAGCTATGGCTACACCTTC	CAWSVLGDSYGYTF
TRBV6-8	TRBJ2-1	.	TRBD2	TGTGCCAGCAGTGTACTAGCGGGTTCCATAGGTGAGCAGTTCTTC	CASSVLAGSIGEQFF
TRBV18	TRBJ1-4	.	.	TGTGCCAGCTCACCACCGGGAGGAGGGGAAAAACTGTTTTTT	CASSPPGGGEKLFF
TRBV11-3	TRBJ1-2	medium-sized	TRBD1	TGTGCCAGCAGCTTAGGAGGGGGACAGGGGAGGAACGGCTACACCTTC	CASSLGGGQGRNGYTF
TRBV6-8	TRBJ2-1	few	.	TGTGCCAGCAGTTACTCGACAGCCTCCTACAATGAGCAGTTCTTC	CASSYSTASYNEQFF
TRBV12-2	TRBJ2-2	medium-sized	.	TGTGCCACCCAGCAGCAACCTAACACCGGGGAGCTGTTTTTT	CATQQQPNTGELFF
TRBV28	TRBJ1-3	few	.	TGTGCCAGCAGTTGGGACGGGAGCTCTGGAAACACCATATATTTT	CASSWDGSSGNTIYF
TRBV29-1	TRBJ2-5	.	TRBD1	TGCAGCGCGGGACAGAACCAAGAGACCCAGTACTTC	CSAGQNQETQYF
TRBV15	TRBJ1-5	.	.	TGTGCCACCAGCAGCCGGACAGCGTATTATAGCAATCAGCCCCAGCATTTT	CATSSRTAYYSNQPQHF
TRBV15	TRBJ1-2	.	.	TGTGCCACCAGCAGAGACCGGACAAGTAACTATGGCTACACCTTC	CATSRDRTSNYGYTF
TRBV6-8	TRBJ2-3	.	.	TGTGCCAGCAGACCTGACAGCACAGATACGCAGTATTTT	CASRPDSTDTQYF
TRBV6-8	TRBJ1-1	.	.	TGTGCCAGCACCCAACAAGTGAACACTGAAGCTTTCTTT	CASTQQVNTEAFF
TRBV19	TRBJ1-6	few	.	TGTGCCAGTAGTGACAGATATAATTCACCCCTCCACTTT	CASSDRYNSPLHF
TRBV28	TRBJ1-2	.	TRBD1	TGTGCCAGCAGTCTGGGACAGAACCAAATCTATGGCTACACCTTC	CASSLGQNQIYGYTF
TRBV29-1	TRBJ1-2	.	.	TGCAGCGTTGTACCGGGACGTACGTCAGATGGCTACACCTTC	CSVVPGRTSDGYTF
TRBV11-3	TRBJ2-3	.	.	TGTGCCAGCAGCTACGATAGTTCCACAGATACGCAGTATTTT	CASSYDSSTDTQYF
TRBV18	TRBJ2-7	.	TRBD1	TGTGCCAGCTCACCAGATGGACAGGGCTACGAGCAGTACTTC	CASSPDGQGYEQYF
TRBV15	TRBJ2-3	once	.	TGTGCCACCAGCAGAGGATGGGTAGAGCACACAGATACGCAGTATTTT	CATSRGWVEHTDTQYF
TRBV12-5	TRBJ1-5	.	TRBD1	TGTGCTAGTGGCGTCGGGACAGGAGATCAGCCCCAGCATTTT	CASGVGTGDQPQHF
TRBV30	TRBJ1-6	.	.	TGTGCCTGGGGTGGGATCTATAATTCACCCCTCCACTTT	CAWGGIYNSPLHF
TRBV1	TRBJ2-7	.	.	TGCGCCAGCAGCCAAGATTTTTCAGGGGGCTACGAGCAGTACTTC	CASSQDFSGGYEQYF
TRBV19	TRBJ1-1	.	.	TGTGCCAGCTACAGGAGGGTGGACACTGAAGCTTTCTTT	CASYRRVDTEAFF
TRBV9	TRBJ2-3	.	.	TGTGCCAGCAGTGCGTTGGATTCTGCGTTTAGTTACACAGATACGCAGTATTTT	CASSALDSAFSYTDTQYF
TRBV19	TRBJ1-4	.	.	TGTGCCAGTAGCCTTGGGGGGACTAATGAAAAACTGTTTTTT	CASSLGGTNEKLFF
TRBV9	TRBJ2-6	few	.	TGTGCCAGCAGCGAATTATACTCTGGGGCCAACGTCCTGACTTTC	CASSELYSGANVLTF
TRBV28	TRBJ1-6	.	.	TGTGCCAGCAGTAGTCAGGGGAGTTCACCCCTCCACTTT	CASSSQGSSPLHF
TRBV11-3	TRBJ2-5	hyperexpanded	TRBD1	TGTGCCAGCAGCTATACGACAGGGTCTCAGGAGACCCAGTACTTC	CASSYTTGSQETQYF